This T cell receptor beta chain is drawn from a study of technical replicates of blood from several donors. This CDR3 spans 12 amino acids. With 3 bases removed from V and 7 bases from J, the gap between germline ends came to 8 bases. CDR1 is SGDLS, CDR2 YYNGEE, per germline. The protocol was immunoSEQ multiplex PCR, while the TCRdb copy is restricted to in-frame clones and leaves out a portion. The table includes around 98,000 clones, 95% detected once. Input material: T cells isolated from PBMCs. This chain joins TRBV9 and TRBJ2-1; D is uncertain. The TCR comes from a human donor in good health. The CDR3 DNA reads as TGTGCCAGCAGCGCCCTAGAGAATGAGCAGTTCTTC. It encodes CASSALENEQFF.